A selection of T cell receptor beta chains follows, all from one sample in a study of T cell clones after liver transplantation. Sequencing used immunoSEQ multiplex PCR; TCRdb keeps in-frame clones, though not all of them. The sample has 93,000 or so clones; 84% are singletons. The starting material was CD4+ T cells from blood, obtained around 48 months after liver transplant. These receptor sequences come from a human patient who received a liver transplant. Part of the T cell pool may stem from the graft donor. CDR3s include the opening cysteine and the closing phenylalanine or tryptophan. The D gene is left open where the match is weak. The size field is filled for only some rows; it gives once, few, many or a size class.

J	D	size	V	CDR3	DNA
TRBJ2-1	.	.	TRBV19	CASSPRGSYNEQFF	TGTGCCAGTAGTCCCAGGGGCTCCTACAATGAGCAGTTCTTC
TRBJ2-7	TRBD1	.	TRBV27	CASSLSRGQGIYEQYF	TGTGCCAGCAGTTTATCGCGAGGACAGGGTATATACGAGCAGTACTTC
TRBJ2-1	TRBD2	.	TRBV27	CASSLRLAGGISYNEQFF	TGTGCCAGCAGTTTAAGGCTAGCGGGGGGGATCTCCTACAATGAGCAGTTCTTC
TRBJ2-1	TRBD2	once	TRBV7-9	CAIGGRRSNEQFF	TGTGCCATAGGCGGGAGACGGAGCAATGAGCAGTTCTTC
TRBJ1-2	.	.	TRBV18	CASSPRGREDGYTF	TGTGCCAGCTCACCACGCGGCAGGGAGGATGGCTACACCTTC
TRBJ2-3	.	.	TRBV5-1	CASSLDRDTQYF	TGCGCCAGCAGCTTGGACAGAGATACGCAGTATTTT
TRBJ1-2	.	.	TRBV29-1	CSVIPTEANYGYTF	TGCAGCGTTATTCCAACAGAAGCTAACTATGGCTACACCTTC
TRBJ2-7	.	.	TRBV20-1	CSAPARYEQYF	TGCAGTGCTCCCGCTCGCTACGAGCAGTACTTC
TRBJ1-1	.	.	TRBV7-9	CASRKTDMNTEAFF	TGTGCCAGCAGGAAGACAGACATGAACACTGAAGCTTTCTTT
TRBJ2-1	.	.	TRBV27	CASSSTSGALRDEQFF	TGTGCCAGCAGTTCCACCTCCGGAGCCCTGAGGGATGAGCAGTTCTTC
TRBJ2-7	.	.	TRBV6-5	CASKGGVSTYEQYF	TGTGCCAGCAAGGGGGGAGTTTCAACCTACGAGCAGTACTTC
TRBJ2-7	TRBD2	.	TRBV2	CASRRESHEQYF	TGCGCCAGCAGGCGGGAGTCCCACGAGCAGTACTTC
TRBJ2-2	.	.	TRBV27	CASSHRRDSLNTGELFF	TGTGCCAGCAGCCATCGGAGGGACAGCCTGAACACCGGGGAGCTGTTTTTT
TRBJ1-1	TRBD1	.	TRBV28	CASRPQGENTEAFF	TGTGCCAGCAGGCCACAGGGGGAGAACACTGAAGCTTTCTTT
TRBJ2-2	.	.	TRBV7-3	CASSVTRTGELFF	TGTGCCAGCAGCGTGACCAGGACCGGGGAGCTGTTTTTT
TRBJ2-5	.	.	TRBV15	CATSRGRTEETQYF	TGTGCCACCAGCAGAGGCAGGACAGAAGAGACCCAGTACTTC
TRBJ1-2	.	.	TRBV7-2	CASSLATDYGYTF	TGTGCCAGCAGCTTAGCGACAGACTATGGCTACACCTTC
TRBJ2-7	.	.	TRBV11-2	CASSLGRQGFYEQYF	TGTGCCAGCAGCTTAGGGAGGCAGGGCTTCTACGAGCAGTACTTC
TRBJ2-1	TRBD1	.	TRBV6-5	CASSYSGGGYNEQFF	TGTGCCAGCAGTTACTCAGGGGGCGGGTACAATGAGCAGTTCTTC
TRBJ2-1	TRBD1	.	TRBV13	CASRRQGANEQFF	TGTGCCAGCAGGAGACAGGGGGCAAATGAGCAGTTCTTC
TRBJ2-1	.	.	TRBV6-5	CASSPQSYNEQFF	TGTGCCAGCAGCCCTCAATCCTACAATGAGCAGTTCTTC
TRBJ2-4	.	.	TRBV7-9	CAVGAARKNIQYF	TGTGCTGTGGGGGCGGCCCGCAAAAACATTCAGTACTTC
TRBJ2-7	.	.	TRBV28	CASSLGTGTTRRLGEQYF	TGTGCCAGCAGTTTAGGTACCGGGACAACTAGGAGGTTGGGCGAGCAGTACTTC
TRBJ2-7	.	.	TRBV5-4	CASSTPGPSTYEQYF	TGTGCCAGCAGCACTCCGGGCCCGTCCACCTACGAGCAGTACTTC
TRBJ2-3	.	few	TRBV7-2	CASPPLPTTDTQYF	TGTGCCAGCCCCCCTTTACCGACCACAGATACGCAGTATTTT
TRBJ1-2	.	.	TRBV5-6	CASSLTLGGSYGYTF	TGTGCCAGCAGCTTAACCTTGGGGGGAAGCTATGGCTACACCTTC
TRBJ1-2	.	.	TRBV7-8	CASSPEGRDGYTF	TGTGCCAGCAGCCCGGAGGGCCGGGATGGCTACACCTTC
TRBJ1-1	.	.	TRBV28	CASSIRSSLRTFF	TGTGCCAGCAGTATACGGTCCTCCCTCAGGACTTTCTTT
TRBJ1-3	TRBD1	.	TRBV13	CASSRSWGGQGGGNTIYF	TGTGCCAGCAGCCGCAGCTGGGGGGGACAGGGAGGTGGAAACACCATATATTTT
TRBJ2-5	.	.	TRBV5-6	CASSFDGRKETQYF	TGTGCCAGCAGCTTCGACGGCCGCAAAGAGACCCAGTACTTC
TRBJ2-1	.	.	TRBV5-4	CASSLVGGSYNEQFF	TGTGCCAGCAGCTTGGTTGGCGGCTCCTACAATGAGCAGTTCTTC
TRBJ1-1	TRBD1	.	TRBV18	CASSRKGGEGTEAFF	TGTGCCAGCTCACGCAAAGGGGGCGAGGGTACTGAAGCTTTCTTT
TRBJ2-2	.	.	TRBV2	CASSEEGPIAGELFF	TGTGCCAGCAGTGAAGAGGGGCCGATCGCCGGGGAGCTGTTTTTT
TRBJ1-5	.	.	TRBV6-5	CASRRTDRGNQPQHF	TGTGCCAGCAGGCGCACGGATCGCGGCAATCAGCCCCAGCATTTT
TRBJ1-1	.	.	TRBV7-2	CASSLPTGRRAFF	TGTGCCAGCAGCTTACCCACAGGGAGGAGAGCTTTCTTT
TRBJ2-1	TRBD1	.	TRBV7-2	CASSFRDRAGDEQFF	TGTGCCAGCAGCTTCCGGGACAGGGCAGGGGATGAGCAGTTCTTC
TRBJ1-5	.	.	TRBV30	CAWSSGNQPQHF	TGTGCCTGGAGTAGCGGAAATCAGCCCCAGCATTTT
TRBJ1-1	TRBD1	.	TRBV25-1	CASKETGGAFF	TGTGCCAGCAAGGAGACAGGGGGAGCTTTCTTT
TRBJ2-1	.	.	TRBV7-3	CASSSGPNNEQFF	TGTGCCAGCAGCTCGGGCCCCAACAATGAGCAGTTCTTC
TRBJ2-7	TRBD2	.	TRBV18	CASFTGTGGGEQYF	TGTGCCAGCTTCACCGGGACGGGAGGTGGTGAGCAGTACTTC
TRBJ2-1	.	.	TRBV29-1	CSVGLGGQVYNEQFF	TGCAGCGTCGGGTTGGGAGGCCAAGTTTACAATGAGCAGTTCTTC